This T cell receptor beta chain emerged from a study of T-cell reconstitution after alpha-beta-depleted transplantation in children. This clonotype was seen a handful of times. J lost 6 bases, V lost 4 bases, and 12 bases had no gene match. Germline V CDR1 and CDR2: SGHTA, FQGNSA. This CDR3 is built from 16 residues. Unique molecular identifiers tagged the TCRbeta library. TCRdb re-called the PCR reads with MiXCR, one entry per CDR3 protein. The data hold 200,000 to 250,000 distinct CDR3 sequences, with roughly 10% observed a single time. The sequenced sample was PBMCs from the stem cell graft donor, obtained from the stem cell graft. The clonotype comes from a human donor who donated a stem cell graft to a child with acute lymphoblastic leukemia. V is TRBV7-2 and J is TRBJ2-4; 7 bases align to TRBD1. CDR3 sequence (DNA): TGTGCCAGCAGCTCCCGAAATCAGGGGGATAGAAACATTCAGTACTTC. Protein sequence: CASSSRNQGDRNIQYF.